Below, 20 T cell receptor beta chains from the same sample are listed, as sequenced in a study of cytomegalovirus exposure and HLA in healthy donors. TCRdb's table, derived via immunoSEQ multiplex PCR, lists solely in-frame clones and lacks some. The data show around 80,000 clones, roughly 94% seen once. Sequenced material: PBMCs. Receptor source: a woman aged 18-35 years in good health and CMV-seronegative.

The V gene is TRBV5-1, the J gene TRBJ2-1; D ambiguous. Trimming removed 0 bases from V and 7 bases from J, with 8 bases in between. The CDR3 covers 13 residues. In germline, CDR1 is SGHRS, CDR2 YFSETQ. The CDR3, as DNA: TGCGCCAGCAGCTTGGAGTTGGCAAATGAGCAGTTCTTC. Translated, it gives CASSLELANEQFF.

The CDR3 sequence: CASSPLGQAAVSGANVLTF. The CDR3 bases are TGTGCCAGCTCACCTCTCGGACAGGCCGCAGTCTCTGGGGCCAACGTCCTGACTTTC. This sequence joins TRBV18 and TRBJ2-6; 7 nucleotides line up with TRBD1. CDR1 and CDR2 from the germline V gene are KGHSH and LQKENI. V was pared by 3 bases and J by 0 bases, with 11 bases of the junction left unmatched. The CDR3 runs 19 residues.

The chain is built from TRBV6-4 and TRBJ2-2, with 9 bases matching TRBD2. Germline CDR1 and CDR2: MRHNA and SNTAGT. Trimming took 6 bases from V and 7 from J; bases not matched to a gene: 12. The CDR3 consists of 16 residues. The CDR3 DNA is TGTGCCAGCAGAAAGACAGCGGGGGGATGGAACGGGGAGCTGTTTTTT. Translated, it gives CASRKTAGGWNGELFF.

CDR3 protein: CASRDARGGYGTNEKLFF. The CDR3 bases are TGTGCCAGCAGGGACGCGAGGGGGGGATATGGAACTAATGAAAAACTGTTTTTT. V usage is TRBV11-2 and J usage is TRBJ1-4, with D maybe TRBD1 (6 bases). Germline CDR1 is SGHAT and CDR2 is FQNNGV. This CDR3 is 18 amino acids long. Trimming removed 6 bases at V and 1 base at J, with 21 bases between.

In nucleotides, the CDR3 is TGTGCCAGTAGTATAGATAGAACAGCCACCTTTGGCTACACCTTC. Its translation is CASSIDRTATFGYTF. The chain recombines TRBV19 with TRBJ1-2, with unresolved D. The CDR3 length is 15 residues. Germline V CDR1 and CDR2: LNHDA, SQIVND (reference sequence). Deletions cut 0 bases from V and 7 bases from J, with 15 bases between.

The chain has TRBV4-1 and TRBJ2-2; 9 bases map to TRBD2. V shed 1 base, J shed 2 bases, and the junction held 11 bases outside the gene matches. Germline assignment: CDR1 MGHRA and CDR2 YSYEKL. The CDR3 consists of 19 residues. The CDR3 DNA sequence: TGCGCCAGCAGCCAAGGTCGGAGACTAGCGGCCACAAACACCGGGGAGCTGTTTTTT. This encodes CASSQGRRLAATNTGELFF.

This chain uses TRBV4-3 with TRBJ1-5, with 7 bases matching TRBD1. This CDR3 is 18 amino acids long. J was trimmed by 2 bases and V by 0 bases; bases with no gene match: 10. Germline CDR1 is LGHNA and CDR2 is YSLEER. The DNA for the CDR3 is TGCGCCAGCAGCCAAGATCTCGCGGGGCAGGGGGGCAATCAGCCCCAGCATTTT. Protein: CASSQDLAGQGGNQPQHF.

The chain combines TRBV7-2 with TRBJ1-5, with D uncertain. This CDR3 region has 14 residues. Deletions cut 1 base from V and 7 bases from J, with 11 bases between. The germline V gene has CDR1 SGHTA and CDR2 FQGNSA. CDR3: CASSLVTGYQPQHF. The CDR3 DNA follows: TGTGCCAGCAGCTTAGTGACGGGGTACCAGCCCCAGCATTTT.

This rearrangement joins TRBV27 to TRBJ2-2, with 11 bases aligning to TRBD1. After removal of 5 bases from V and 6 bases from J, the junction contained 14 bases not matched to a gene. CDR3 length: 18 amino acids. Germline V gene sequence: CDR1 MNHEY, CDR2 SMNVEV (reference sequence). CDR3 nucleotides: TGTGCCAGCAGTCCCCGGGACAGGGGGGAGTGGTGGGCCGGGGAGCTGTTTTTT. Its protein product is CASSPRDRGEWWAGELFF.

V usage is TRBV9 and J usage is TRBJ1-1; 8 nucleotides line up with TRBD1. The germline gives CDR1 SGDLS, CDR2 YYNGEE. The J segment lost 4 bases and the V segment lost 2 bases, leaving 4 bases of the junction unmatched. CDR3 length: 14 residues. CDR3 sequence: CASSVQGAITEAFF. The CDR3 region has the DNA TGTGCCAGCAGCGTTCAGGGGGCCATCACTGAAGCTTTCTTT. The whole variable domain, filled in from reference TRBV9 and TRBJ1-1, reads DSGVTQTPKHLITATGQRVTLRCSPRSGDLSVYWYQQSLDQGLQFLIQYYNGEERAKGNILERFSAQQFPDLHSELNLSSLELGDSALYFCASSVQGAITEAFFGQGTRLTVV.

The J gene is TRBJ2-5, the V gene TRBV7-9; possible D gene TRBD1, 6 bases. The V end lost 5 bases, the J end lost 4 bases, and 17 bases lay between the germline ends. Per the germline V gene, CDR1 is SEHNR and CDR2 is FQNEAQ (reference sequence). There are 15 residues in the CDR3. The CDR3 loop reads CASSPRVQGGETQYF. Written as DNA, the CDR3 is TGTGCCAGCAGCCCTCGGGTCCAAGGGGGAGAGACCCAGTACTTC. The whole variable domain, remainder taken from reference TRBV7-9 and TRBJ2-5, is DTGVSQNPRHKITKRGQNVTFRCDPISEHNRLYWYRQTLGQGPEFLTYFQNEAQLEKSRLLSDRFSAERPKGSFSTLEIQRTEQGDSAMYLCASSPRVQGGETQYFGPGTRLLVL.

The chain combines TRBV7-2 with TRBJ1-1; maybe TRBD1 (5 bases). Germline V gene lookup returns CDR1 SGHTA and CDR2 FQGNSA. The CDR3 loop spans 15 amino acids. V was shortened by 5 bases and J by 8 bases, with 21 bases between the two germline ends. CDR3 DNA sequence: TGTGCCAGCAGCCATAACAGGAGGGGAAGGCTCGAAGCTTTCTTT. Translation gives CASSHNRRGRLEAFF.

This clone was detected only a few times. This chain links TRBV4-1 with TRBJ2-7, with TRBD2 matching over 15 bases. Germline loops: CDR1 MGHRA, CDR2 YSYEKL. V shed 4 bases and J 5 bases; nucleotides not matched to a gene: 12. The CDR3 runs 18 residues. CDR3 bases: TGCGCCAGCAGCCGCCACTTCGGGACTAGCGGGAGGAGCAACGAGCAGTACTTC. Translating gives CASSRHFGTSGRSNEQYF.

CDR3 residues: CASSLERQGNYGYTF. CDR3 sequence (DNA): TGCGCCAGCAGCTTGGAGCGACAGGGAAACTATGGCTACACCTTC. This chain uses TRBV5-1 with TRBJ1-2, with 7 bases identical to TRBD1. The V and J ends lost 0 bases and 2 bases, in that order; junction bases with no gene match: 4. Germline loops: CDR1 SGHRS, CDR2 YFSETQ. This CDR3 is built from 15 residues.

The V and J genes are TRBV19 and TRBJ2-7; TRBD2 is a possible D gene (6 bases). Looked up from germline, CDR1 is LNHDA and CDR2 is SQIVND (reference sequence). V lost 5 bases, J lost 1 base, and 18 bases lay in between. The CDR3 consists of 16 residues. CDR3 protein: CASSPNGRDGSYEQYF. The CDR3 nucleotides read TGTGCCAGTAGTCCAAATGGGCGGGATGGGTCCTACGAGCAGTACTTC.

The gene calls are TRBV18 and TRBJ1-1, with a possible D match to TRBD1 (6 bases). Germline V gene data show CDR1 as KGHSH and CDR2 as LQKENI. CDR3 length equals 16 residues. V lost 0 bases, J lost 3 bases, and 14 bases lay in between. The CDR3 nucleotides are TGTGCCAGCTCACCACCGCCGGGAGGGGGGTACACTGAAGCTTTCTTT. Protein product: CASSPPPGGGYTEAFF. Filled out from reference TRBV18 and TRBJ1-1, the complete variable domain reads NAGVMQNPRHLVRRRGQEARLRCSPMKGHSHVYWYRQLPEEGLKFMVYLQKENIIDESGMPKERFSAEFPKEGPSILRIQQVVRGDSAAYFCASSPPPGGGYTEAFFGQGTRLTVV.

The J gene is TRBJ2-7, the V gene TRBV28, with 7 bases aligning to TRBD1. The J segment lost 0 bases and the V segment lost 2 bases, leaving 4 bases of the junction unmatched. CDR1 and CDR2 from the germline V gene are MDHEN and SYDVKM. This CDR3 is built from 15 residues. The CDR3 DNA reads as TGTGCCAGCAGTTTAGCAGGGGGAGTCTCCTACGAGCAGTACTTC. It is translated as CASSLAGGVSYEQYF.

The CDR3, as DNA: TGTGCCTGGAGTCCCGGACAGGGAGAGCGACAGCCCCAGCATTTT. Amino acids: CAWSPGQGERQPQHF. The chain couples TRBV30 to TRBJ1-5, with 8 bases identical to TRBD1. The CDR3 length is 15 residues. Germline values: CDR1 GTSNPN, CDR2 SVGIG (reference sequence). The J segment lost 7 bases and the V segment lost 2 bases, leaving 10 bases of the junction unmatched.

The chain carries TRBV30 and TRBJ2-1, with TRBD2 matching 12 bases. The germline V gene encodes CDR1 GTSNPN and CDR2 SVGIG (reference sequence). The V gene end was trimmed by 4 bases and the J gene end by 12 bases; junction bases not matched to a gene: 7. The CDR3 is made up of 13 amino acids. CDR3 bases: TGTGCCTGGACCTCGGGACTAGCGGGTAGGCAGTTCTTC. Protein product: CAWTSGLAGRQFF.

The rearrangement joins TRBV19 to TRBJ2-5, with 7 bases fitting TRBD1. Germline V gives CDR1 LNHDA, CDR2 SQIVND (reference sequence). This CDR3 is 14 amino acids long. The trim removed 6 bases at V and 1 base at J, leaving 5 bases unmatched. CDR3 nucleotides: TGTGCCAGTAGGGCAGGGACAGCCCAAGAGACCCAGTACTTC. Residues: CASRAGTAQETQYF.